The 18 T cell receptor beta chains below all came from one sample that was sequenced in a study of follicular helper T cells after annual influenza vaccination (dated by TCRdb to 2017 to 2019). The sample's time point label is to be understood as: 2014-2015 season, pre-vaccination. Library construction relied on the immunoSEQ multiplex PCR assay. TCRdb re-hosts the immuneACCESS table, in-frame sequences only. Its copies lack some clones; in the studies checked, an unresolved V gene accounts for under half of them, and the cause for the rest is not known. The table for this sample lists 2,000 to 3,000 clones; around 87% of them were counted only once. Around 2.6% of the sample lies in the top ten. The material was CXCR5+ CD38+ circulating T follicular helper cells from blood, obtained on the day of influenza vaccination. The sample's cell subset or site label, decoded: circulating Tfh, non-naive CD4+CXCR5+PD-1+ (ICOS+CD38+ or ICOS-CD38-). These TCRs come from an adult who received the influenza vaccine.

There are a few counts of this clone. The chain links TRBV2 to TRBJ1-1; the match to TRBD1 covers 11 bases. CDR1 is SNHLY, CDR2 FYNNEI, per germline. The CDR3 runs 13 residues. The V gene end was trimmed by 5 bases and the J gene end by 7 bases; junction bases not matched to a gene: 3. CDR3 sequence: CASSLGQGDEAFF. CDR3 coding DNA: TGTGCCAGCAGTTTGGGACAGGGGGATGAAGCTTTCTTT.

This sequence joins TRBV9 and TRBJ1-1; perhaps TRBD1 as D (6 bases). The V gene lost 3 bases and the J gene lost 1 base, with 7 bases spanning the gap. The V gene's germline CDR1 is SGDLS and CDR2 YYNGEE. This CDR3 contains 13 residues. CDR3 nucleotide sequence: TGTGCCAGCAGCGCACAGGGGAACACTGAAGCTTTCTTT. Its protein is CASSAQGNTEAFF.

This clone was picked up one time. The chain employs TRBV5-3 and TRBJ2-7; D is unresolved. TRBV5-3 is assigned to the ORF class and has an uncertain function. Trimming left V 3 bases short and J 3 bases short, with 4 bases between. This CDR3 has 11 residues. In DNA, the CDR3 is TGTGCCAGAAGCTATAGCTACGAGCAGTACTTC. It encodes CARSYSYEQYF.

The chain is built from TRBV1 and TRBJ2-6; the table calls TRBD1, which could not be checked here. TRBV1 is annotated as a pseudogene. The CDR3 loop spans 18 amino acids. CDR3 DNA sequence: TGCACCAGCAGGGTGGCTTGTTTGTGCCAAAGTCGGGCCAACGTCCTGACTTTC. Translated: CTSRVACLCQSRANVLTF.

The count of this clone is one. V and J are TRBV7-8 and TRBJ2-5, with a weak D call TRBD1 (6 bases). The better agreement between TRBJ2-7 and the DNA end casts doubt on the J call. This CDR3 has 14 amino acids. Germline CDR1 SGHVS, CDR2 FQNEAQ. CDR3 loop: CASSLQGFPYEQYF. Here the CDR3 DNA reads TGTGCCAGCAGCTTACAGGGGTTTCCCTACGAGCAGTACTTC.

V usage is TRBV6-1 and J usage is TRBJ2-7; 10 bases line up with TRBD1. The CDR3 contains 13 residues. Germline CDR1 reads MNHNS; CDR2 reads SASEGT. The V segment lost 7 bases and the J segment 4 bases; nucleotides outside the gene matches: 4. CDR3 protein: CASTEDRGYEQYF. In DNA, the CDR3 is TGTGCCAGCACCGAGGACAGGGGGTACGAGCAGTACTTC.

The rearrangement links TRBV19 to TRBJ1-2; no clear D. The CDR3 is 10 residues long. The V gene lost 10 bases and the J gene lost 8 bases, with 11 bases spanning the gap. Germline V gene sequence: CDR1 LNHDA, CDR2 SQIVND (reference sequence). The CDR3 bases are TGTGCCATCTATCAACAGGGCTACACCTTC. Protein product: CAIYQQGYTF.

This clone was detected only once. V and J are TRBV19 and TRBJ1-5; D is ambiguous. This CDR3 comprises 13 residues. Germline lookup yields CDR1 LNHDA and CDR2 SQIVND (reference sequence). Deletions cut 5 bases from V and 4 bases from J, with 9 bases between. The CDR3 loop reads CASSQQWNQPQHF. The CDR3 nucleotides read TGTGCCAGTAGTCAACAGTGGAATCAGCCCCAGCATTTT.

V gene TRBV6-1 combines with J gene TRBJ2-1; 9 bases line up with TRBD2. The length of the CDR3 is 14 residues. V shed 4 bases, J shed 9 bases, and the junction held 7 bases outside the gene matches. CDR1 is MNHNS and CDR2 is SASEGT in the germline V gene. In nucleotides, the CDR3 is TGTGCCAGCAGTGTGGGTAGCGGGAGCACTGAGCAGTTCTTC. It encodes CASSVGSGSTEQFF.

CDR3 nucleotide sequence: TGCAGTGCCGAGCACCAAGAGACCCAGTACTTC. Its translation is CSAEHQETQYF. V and J are TRBV20-1 and TRBJ2-5; D call uncertain. The CDR3 is 11 residues long. V gave up 6 bases and J gave up 0 bases, with 5 bases separating them. Germline CDR1 is DFQATT and CDR2 is SNEGSKA (reference sequence).

This chain uses TRBV19 with TRBJ1-1; D remains unclear. Trimming took off 7 bases at V and 5 bases at J, with 17 bases between the two ends. CDR1 is LNHDA and CDR2 is SQIVND in the germline V gene (reference sequence). The CDR3 runs 14 residues. The CDR3 is CASKIETTGTEAFF. CDR3 DNA: TGTGCCAGTAAAATAGAGACTACGGGGACTGAAGCTTTCTTT.

The chain uses TRBV6-1 and TRBJ1-4; D remains unclear. V was shortened by 4 bases and J by 0 bases, with 12 bases between the two germline ends. CDR1 is MNHNS and CDR2 is SASEGT in the germline V gene. The CDR3 is 16 amino acids. CDR3 region: CASSGGRFATNEKLFF. CDR3 DNA sequence: TGTGCCAGCAGTGGAGGAAGATTTGCAACTAATGAAAAACTGTTTTTT.

The gene calls are TRBV11-2 and TRBJ2-2; 11 nucleotides agree with TRBD1. This CDR3 region has 15 residues. V lost 5 bases and J lost 4; bases outside the gene matches: 3. Germline V gene lookup returns CDR1 SGHAT and CDR2 FQNNGV. The CDR3 nucleotides read TGTGCCAGCAGCGCCGGGACAGGGGGCACCGGGGAGCTGTTTTTT. As protein: CASSAGTGGTGELFF.

This chain links TRBV7-3 with TRBJ1-1; no definite D call. The V end was cut by 5 bases, the J end by 1 base, with 8 bases between. The CDR3 totals 13 residues. CDR1 and CDR2 (germline): SGHTA, FQGTGA. The CDR3 nucleotides read TGTGCCAGCAGCGTCCAGGAGAACACTGAAGCTTTCTTT. Amino acids: CASSVQENTEAFF.

The chain employs TRBV27 and TRBJ2-7; 7 nucleotides match TRBD1. V was clipped by 2 bases and J by 2 bases; unmatched bases: 6. The CDR3 runs to 15 residues. Germline V gene sequence: CDR1 MNHEY, CDR2 SMNVEV (reference sequence). The CDR3 protein is CASSLKGARTYEQYF. CDR3 sequence (DNA): TGTGCCAGCAGTTTAAAGGGGGCGCGGACCTACGAGCAGTACTTC.

The V gene is TRBV6-5, the J gene TRBJ1-6; D may be TRBD1 (5 bases). CDR3 length equals 14 residues. Trimming took 8 bases from V and 8 from J, leaving 16 bases between them. Germline loops: CDR1 MNHEY, CDR2 SVGAGI. DNA of the CDR3: TGTGCCAGCGCCATGGCAGGGCGCGATTCACCCCTCCACTTT. This gives the protein CASAMAGRDSPLHF.

V gene TRBV25-1 combines with J gene TRBJ2-3; 7 positions match TRBD1. The J segment lost 5 bases and the V segment lost 2 bases, leaving 4 bases of the junction unmatched. CDR3 length: 14 residues. CDR1 is MGHDK, CDR2 SYGVNS, per germline. The CDR3 bases are TGTGCCAGCAGTGAAAATGGGGACAGAGATACGCAGTATTTT. This translates into CASSENGDRDTQYF.

The chain has TRBV7-2 and TRBJ2-3; D may be TRBD2 (5 bases). This CDR3 region has 14 residues. Trimming took off 7 bases at V and 8 bases at J, with 19 bases between the two ends. Germline V lookup: CDR1 SGHTA, CDR2 FQGNSA. CDR3 nucleotide sequence: TGTGCCAGCAAGTCATCCGGGATCCTTAGTACGCAGTATTTT. It is translated as CASKSSGILSTQYF.